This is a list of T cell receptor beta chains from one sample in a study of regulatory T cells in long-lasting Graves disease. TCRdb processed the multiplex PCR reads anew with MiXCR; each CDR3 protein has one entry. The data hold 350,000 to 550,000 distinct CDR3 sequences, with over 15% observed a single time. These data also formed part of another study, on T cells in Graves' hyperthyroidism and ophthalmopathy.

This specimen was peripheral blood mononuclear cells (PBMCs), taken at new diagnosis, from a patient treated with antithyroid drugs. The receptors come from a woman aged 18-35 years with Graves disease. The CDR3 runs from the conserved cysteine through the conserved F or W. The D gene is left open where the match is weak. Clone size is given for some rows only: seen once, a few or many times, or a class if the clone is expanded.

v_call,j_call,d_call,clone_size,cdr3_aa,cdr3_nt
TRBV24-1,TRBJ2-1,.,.,CVTSDFGQGGNEQFF,TGTGTCACCAGTGATTTTGGGCAGGGGGGTAATGAGCAGTTCTTC
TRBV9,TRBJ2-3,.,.,CASSVGTAGTQYF,TGTGCCAGCAGCGTAGGGACAGCCGGCACGCAGTATTTT
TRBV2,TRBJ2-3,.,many,CASSVGATDTQYF,TGTGCCAGCAGTGTAGGGGCAACAGATACGCAGTATTTT
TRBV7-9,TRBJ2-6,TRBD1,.,CASSPRTGMLFALTF,TGTGCCAGCAGCCCTCGGACAGGGATGTTGTTCGCCCTGACTTTC
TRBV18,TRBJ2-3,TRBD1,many,CASSPTGVADTQYF,TGTGCCAGCTCACCAACAGGGGTGGCAGATACGCAGTATTTT
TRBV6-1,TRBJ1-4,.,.,CASSRTANEKLFF,TGTGCCAGCTCTAGGACAGCAAATGAAAAACTGTTTTTT
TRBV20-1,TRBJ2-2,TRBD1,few,CSARDQGDTGELFF,TGCAGTGCTAGAGATCAGGGGGATACCGGGGAGCTGTTTTTT
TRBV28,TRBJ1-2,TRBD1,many,CASSYGTGGVDYGYTF,TGTGCCAGCAGTTACGGGACAGGGGGCGTAGACTATGGCTACACCTTC
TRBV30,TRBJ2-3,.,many,CALEPGGTDTQYF,TGTGCCTTAGAGCCAGGGGGCACAGATACGCAGTATTTT
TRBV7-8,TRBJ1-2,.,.,CASSLEPGAWYGYTF,TGTGCCAGCAGCCTGGAACCAGGGGCATGGTATGGCTACACCTTC
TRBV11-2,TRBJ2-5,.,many,CASTLQRGYRQETQYF,TGTGCCAGCACCCTACAAAGGGGCTATAGGCAAGAGACCCAGTACTTC
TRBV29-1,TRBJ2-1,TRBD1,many,CSVPHRDRAYNEQFF,TGCAGCGTACCGCACCGGGACAGGGCCTACAATGAGCAGTTCTTC
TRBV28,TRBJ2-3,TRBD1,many,CASARTTGGWGTQYF,TGTGCCAGCGCCCGCACCACAGGGGGCTGGGGCACGCAGTATTTT
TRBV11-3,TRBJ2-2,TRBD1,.,CASRPSGTADTGELFF,TGTGCCAGCAGGCCCTCGGGGACAGCGGACACCGGGGAGCTGTTTTTT
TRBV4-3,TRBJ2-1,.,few,CASSQKHQGNEQFF,TGCGCCAGCAGCCAAAAGCACCAGGGTAATGAGCAGTTCTTC
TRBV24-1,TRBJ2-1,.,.,CATSDLDLNEQFF,TGTGCCACCAGTGATCTTGATTTGAATGAGCAGTTCTTC